The 3 T cell receptor beta chains below all came from one sample that was sequenced in a study of OX40 agonist ivuxolimab in advanced cancers. Profiled with immunoSEQ multiplex PCR; TCRdb holds only in-frame clones, not every one. The sample yields tens of thousands of clones, about 85% seen once. This sample comprised CD4+ or CD8+ T cells sorted from blood, obtained in a trial of the OX40 agonist ivuxolimab. All receptors come from an adult with an advanced solid tumor such as melanoma, head and neck, liver or kidney cancer.

The chain is built from TRBV7-2 and TRBJ2-5, with D maybe TRBD1 (6 bases). V dropped 5 bases and J dropped 8 bases, with 12 bases sitting between them. The CDR3 is 12 amino acids. The germline CDR1 and CDR2 sequences are SGHTA and FQGNSA. CDR3 residues: CASSEDSPTQYF. In DNA form, the CDR3 reads TGTGCCAGCAGCGAGGACAGCCCAACCCAGTACTTC.

V and J are TRBV7-6 and TRBJ2-3; 15 bases are a match to TRBD2. Germline loops: CDR1 SGHVS, CDR2 FNYEAQ. CDR3 length: 18 amino acids. V shed 2 bases and J 6 bases; nucleotides not matched to a gene: 9. The CDR3 DNA is TGTGCCAGCAGCTTACCGGGACTAGCGGGAGGCCCCCTGGATACGCAGTATTTT. The encoded protein is CASSLPGLAGGPLDTQYF.

A few counts support this clone. The rearrangement uses TRBV6-5 and TRBJ2-3; TRBD1 is a possible D gene (5 bases). This CDR3 comprises 14 residues. V gave up 2 bases and J gave up 4 bases, with 10 bases separating them. CDR1 is MNHEY, CDR2 SVGAGI, per germline. This CDR3 is CASSYGQGADTQYF. The CDR3, as DNA: TGTGCCAGCAGTTACGGGCAGGGCGCAGATACGCAGTATTTT.